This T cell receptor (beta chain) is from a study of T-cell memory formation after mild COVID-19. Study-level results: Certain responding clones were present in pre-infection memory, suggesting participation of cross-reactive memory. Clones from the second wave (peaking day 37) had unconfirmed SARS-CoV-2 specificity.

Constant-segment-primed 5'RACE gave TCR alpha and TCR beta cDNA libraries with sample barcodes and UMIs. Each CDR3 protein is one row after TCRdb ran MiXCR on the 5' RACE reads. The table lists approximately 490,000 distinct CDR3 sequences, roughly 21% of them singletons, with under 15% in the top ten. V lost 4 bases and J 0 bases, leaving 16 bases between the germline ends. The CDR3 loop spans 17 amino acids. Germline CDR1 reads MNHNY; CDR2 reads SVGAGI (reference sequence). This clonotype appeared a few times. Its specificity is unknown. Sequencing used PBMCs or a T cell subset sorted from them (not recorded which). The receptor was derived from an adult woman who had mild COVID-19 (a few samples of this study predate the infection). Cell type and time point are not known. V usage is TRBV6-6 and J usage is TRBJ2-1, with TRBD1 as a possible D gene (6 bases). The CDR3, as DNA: TGTGCCAGCAGTTTCTGGACAGAGCCGAGCTCCTACAATGAGCAGTTCTTC. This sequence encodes CASSFWTEPSSYNEQFF.